Given below is one T cell receptor (beta chain) in context. No antigen is known for it. Other nucleotide sequences in the sample specify the same CDR3. This record belongs to a study of shared clonotypes between healthy human individuals. CD45RA-negative memory and CD45RA+ naive subsets were split from the CD4+ cells. Study-wide results and limits: Approximately 5% of naive CD4 clonotypes were shared across several donors.

Original processing notes: For the immunoSEQ data, sequences were junction-only without quality scores, so filtering differed. TCRdb's table, derived via immunoSEQ multiplex PCR, lists solely in-frame clones and lacks some. V and J calls and clone size come straight from that table; D and trimming were deduced from the DNA. The data show some 2,400,000 clones, approximately 96% seen once. The sequence came from a man between 18 and 35 years old in good health. The sample comprised naive CD4+ T cells sorted from blood. Subset specified: CD45RA+ positively selected.

CDR3 in DNA: TGTGCCAGCAGCTTTGGACAGGGTGCCTCCTACGAGCAGTACTTC. Protein: CASSFGQGASYEQYF. The rearrangement links TRBV7-2 to TRBJ2-7; 8 bases fit TRBD1. The CDR3 sequence is 15 residues long. Germline V gene data show CDR1 as SGHTA and CDR2 as FQGNSA. V trimming: 3 bases; J trimming: 0 bases; junction bases outside the gene matches: 4.